In its sample, the clone carrying this T cell receptor (beta chain) was seen once. Its antigen remains unidentified. The record originates from a study of T cell responses to AZD1222 COVID-19 vaccine. At the level of the study: The analysis combined second doses at about 4 or about 12 weeks.

Study-wide results and limits: Baseline seropositivity characterized only a handful of AZD1222 recipients. Possibly, clonal diversity was underestimated; donors were largely white British and included more females. Dominant at 160-218 and 743-854, vaccine-associated CD4 TCRs also spanned spike.

Repertoires were generated with immunoSEQ multiplex PCR, while TCRdb's copy carries only in-frame clones and drops some. The profile shows some 99,000 clones, about 90% of them singletons. CDR1 SGHDN and CDR2 FVKESK come from the germline V gene. The CDR3 has 11 residues. The V gene lost 4 bases and the J gene lost 7 bases, with 5 bases spanning the gap. The clonotype was recovered from an adult in good health. The chain couples TRBV14 to TRBJ2-1; D is unclear. The starting material was peripheral blood, obtained on day 0 of AZD1222 vaccination. CDR3 in DNA: TGTGCCAGCAGCCGACAAAATGAGCAGTTCTTC. Encoded protein: CASSRQNEQFF.